This record covers a single T cell receptor (beta chain). Its target is unknown. The repertoire was sequenced with immunoSEQ multiplex PCR; TCRdb's copy has only in-frame clones and lacks some. The repertoire holds about 64,000 clones, with about four fifths as singletons. Samples were taken at baseline and on day 1 of cycles 4 and 7. CDR1 and CDR2 from the germline V gene are SGDLS and YYNGEE. Trimming took off 0 bases at V and 4 bases at J, with 16 bases between the two ends. CDR3 size: 17 residues. The sample comes from a study of OX40 agonist ivuxolimab in advanced cancers. Turning to the study itself: With ivuxolimab, an agonistic anti-OX40 (CD134) antibody, patients were treated.

Study-wide results and caveats: CD4+ and CD8+ blood T cells expanded clonally by week 6 at 0.1 to 3.0 mg/kg. On average, a greater number of expanded clones characterised CD8+ T cells relative to CD4+.

The receptor was isolated from an adult with an advanced solid tumor such as melanoma, head and neck, liver or kidney cancer. The chain joins TRBV9 to TRBJ2-2; D ambiguous. This specimen consisted of CD4+ or CD8+ T cells sorted from blood, obtained in a trial of the OX40 agonist ivuxolimab. The CDR3 reads CASSVDRRSSFTGELFF. The CDR3 nucleotides are TGTGCCAGCAGCGTAGACCGACGGAGCAGCTTCACCGGGGAGCTGTTTTTT.